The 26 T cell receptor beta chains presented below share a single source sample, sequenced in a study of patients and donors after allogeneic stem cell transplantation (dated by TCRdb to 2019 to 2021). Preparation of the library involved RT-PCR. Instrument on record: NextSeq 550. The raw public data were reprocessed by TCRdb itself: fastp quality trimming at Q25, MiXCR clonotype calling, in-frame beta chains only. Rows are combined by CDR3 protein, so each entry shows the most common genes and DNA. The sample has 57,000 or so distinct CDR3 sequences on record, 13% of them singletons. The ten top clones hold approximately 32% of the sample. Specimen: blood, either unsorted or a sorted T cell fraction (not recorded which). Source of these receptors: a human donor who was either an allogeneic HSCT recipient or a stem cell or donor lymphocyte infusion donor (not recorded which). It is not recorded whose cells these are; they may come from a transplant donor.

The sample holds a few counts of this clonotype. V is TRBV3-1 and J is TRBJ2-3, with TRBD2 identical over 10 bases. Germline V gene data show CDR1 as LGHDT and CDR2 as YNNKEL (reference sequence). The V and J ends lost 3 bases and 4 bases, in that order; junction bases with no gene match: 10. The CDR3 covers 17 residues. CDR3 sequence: CASSQVASGRAADTQYF. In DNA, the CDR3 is TGTGCCAGCAGCCAGGTGGCAAGCGGGAGGGCCGCAGATACGCAGTATTTT.

The CDR3 region has the DNA TGCGCCAGCAGCGGGTCAAACCTTCAAGAGACCCAGTACTTC. This encodes CASSGSNLQETQYF. The chain couples TRBV5-1 to TRBJ2-5; no firm D call. Germline lookup yields CDR1 SGHRS and CDR2 YFSETQ. This CDR3 comprises 14 residues. V lost 4 bases and J lost 2, with 12 bases in between.

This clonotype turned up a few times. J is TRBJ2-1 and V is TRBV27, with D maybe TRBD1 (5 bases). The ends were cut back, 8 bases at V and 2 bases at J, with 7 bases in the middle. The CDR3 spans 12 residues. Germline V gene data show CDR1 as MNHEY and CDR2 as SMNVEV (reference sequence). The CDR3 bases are TGTGCCAGCTGGACACCCTACAATGAGCAGTTCTTC. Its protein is CASWTPYNEQFF.

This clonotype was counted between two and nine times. The CDR3 bases are TGTGCCAGCAGGACGTCTCGACACTTAGGAGGGGACACCGGGGAGCTGTTTTTT. Translated, it gives CASRTSRHLGGDTGELFF. The chain carries TRBV12-3 or TRBV12-4 and TRBJ2-2; a weak D match, TRBD2 (6 bases). The V end was cut by 6 bases, the J end by 3 bases, with 23 bases between. CDR3 length: 18 residues.

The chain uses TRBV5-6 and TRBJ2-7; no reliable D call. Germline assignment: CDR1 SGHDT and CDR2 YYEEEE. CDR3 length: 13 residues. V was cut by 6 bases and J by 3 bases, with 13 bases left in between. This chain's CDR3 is CASNLGPDYEQYF. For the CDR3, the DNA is TGTGCCAGCAACCTTGGGCCGGACTACGAGCAGTACTTC.

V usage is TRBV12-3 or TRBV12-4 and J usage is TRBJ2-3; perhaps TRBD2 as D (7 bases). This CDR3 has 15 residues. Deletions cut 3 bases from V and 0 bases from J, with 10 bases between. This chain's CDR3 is CASSFRGASTDTQYF. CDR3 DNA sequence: TGTGCCAGCAGTTTTCGGGGGGCGAGCACAGATACGCAGTATTTT.

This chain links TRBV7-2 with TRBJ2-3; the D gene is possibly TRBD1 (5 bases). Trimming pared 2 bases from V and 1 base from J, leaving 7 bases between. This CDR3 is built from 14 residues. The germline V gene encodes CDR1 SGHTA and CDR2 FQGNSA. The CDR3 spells CASSLLGGTDTQYF. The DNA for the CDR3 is TGTGCCAGCAGCTTATTAGGGGGCACAGATACGCAGTATTTT.

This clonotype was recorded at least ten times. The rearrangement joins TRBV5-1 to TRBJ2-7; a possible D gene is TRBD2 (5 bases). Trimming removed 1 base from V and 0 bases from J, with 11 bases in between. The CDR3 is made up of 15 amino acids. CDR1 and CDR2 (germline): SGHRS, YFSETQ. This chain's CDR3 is CASSLYGESSYEQYF. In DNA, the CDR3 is TGCGCCAGCAGCTTGTACGGGGAAAGCTCCTACGAGCAGTACTTC.

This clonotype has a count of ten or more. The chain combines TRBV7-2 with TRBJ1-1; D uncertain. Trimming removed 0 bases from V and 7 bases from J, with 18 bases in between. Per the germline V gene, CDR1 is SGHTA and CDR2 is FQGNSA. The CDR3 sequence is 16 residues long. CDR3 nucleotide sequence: TGTGCCAGCAGCTTAGCATTAAGTGTGAGGTGGGGTGAAGCTTTCTTT. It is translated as CASSLALSVRWGEAFF.

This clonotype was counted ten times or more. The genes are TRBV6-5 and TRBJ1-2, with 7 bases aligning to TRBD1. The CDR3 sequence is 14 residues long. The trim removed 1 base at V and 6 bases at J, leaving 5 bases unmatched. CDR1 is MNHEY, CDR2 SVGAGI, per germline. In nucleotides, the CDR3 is TGTGCCAGCAGTTACTTGGAGGGGGCGGATGGCTACACCTTC. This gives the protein CASSYLEGADGYTF.

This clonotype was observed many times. Written as DNA, the CDR3 is TGTGCCACCAGCAGCGATCGACGTGAAGCTTTCTTT. Its translation: CATSSDRREAFF. The chain carries TRBV15 and TRBJ1-1; no definite D call. From germline, CDR1 is LNHNV and CDR2 YYDKDF (reference sequence). V was pared by 3 bases and J by 7 bases, with 9 bases between. The CDR3 covers 12 residues.

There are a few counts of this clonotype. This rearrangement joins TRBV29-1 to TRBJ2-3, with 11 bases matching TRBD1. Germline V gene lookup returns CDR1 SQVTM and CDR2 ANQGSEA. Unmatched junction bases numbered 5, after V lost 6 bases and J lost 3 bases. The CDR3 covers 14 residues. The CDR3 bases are TGCAGCGTGGGACAGGGGGATAGGACAGATACGCAGTATTTT. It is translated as CSVGQGDRTDTQYF.

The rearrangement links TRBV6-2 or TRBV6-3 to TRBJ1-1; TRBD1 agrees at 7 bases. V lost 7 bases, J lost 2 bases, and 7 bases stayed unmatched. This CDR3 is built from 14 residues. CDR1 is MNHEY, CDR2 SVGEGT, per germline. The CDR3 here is CASTPRDSNTEAFF. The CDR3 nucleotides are TGTGCCAGCACACCCAGGGACAGTAACACTGAAGCTTTCTTT.

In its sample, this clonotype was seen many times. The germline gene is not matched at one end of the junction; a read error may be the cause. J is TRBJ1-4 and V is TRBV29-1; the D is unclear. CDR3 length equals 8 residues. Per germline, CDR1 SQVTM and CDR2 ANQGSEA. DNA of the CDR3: TGCAGCGTTGATGGAATTCTTTTT. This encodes CSVDGILF.

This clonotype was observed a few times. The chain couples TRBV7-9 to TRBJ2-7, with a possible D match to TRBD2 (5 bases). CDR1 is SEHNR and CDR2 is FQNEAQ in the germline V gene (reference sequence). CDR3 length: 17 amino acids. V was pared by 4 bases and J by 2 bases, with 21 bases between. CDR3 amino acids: CASSSRGSPTSTYEQYF. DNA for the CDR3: TGTGCCAGCAGCTCGCGCGGGTCTCCAACTTCGACCTACGAGCAGTACTTC.

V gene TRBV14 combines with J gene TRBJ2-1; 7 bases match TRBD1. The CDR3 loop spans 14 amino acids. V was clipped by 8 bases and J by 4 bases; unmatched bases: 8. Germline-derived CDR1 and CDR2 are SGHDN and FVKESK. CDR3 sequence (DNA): TGTGCCAGCCAACAAGGGGGCTCGTACAATGAGCAGTTCTTC. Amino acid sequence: CASQQGGSYNEQFF.

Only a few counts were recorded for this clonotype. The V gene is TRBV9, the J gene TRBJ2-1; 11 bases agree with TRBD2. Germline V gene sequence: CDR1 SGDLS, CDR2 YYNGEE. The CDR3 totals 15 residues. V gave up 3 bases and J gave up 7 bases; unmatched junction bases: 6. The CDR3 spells CASSATLAGVNEQFF. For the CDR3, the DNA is TGTGCCAGCAGCGCCACACTAGCGGGAGTGAATGAGCAGTTCTTC. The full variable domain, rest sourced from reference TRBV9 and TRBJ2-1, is DSGVTQTPKHLITATGQRVTLRCSPRSGDLSVYWYQQSLDQGLQFLIQYYNGEERAKGNILERFSAQQFPDLHSELNLSSLELGDSALYFCASSATLAGVNEQFFGPGTRLTVL.

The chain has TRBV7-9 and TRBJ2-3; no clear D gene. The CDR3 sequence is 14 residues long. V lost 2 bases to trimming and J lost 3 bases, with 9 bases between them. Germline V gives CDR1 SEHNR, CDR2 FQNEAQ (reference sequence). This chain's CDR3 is CASSLTPQTDTQYF. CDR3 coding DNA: TGTGCCAGCAGCTTAACCCCTCAGACAGATACGCAGTATTTT.

The CDR3 DNA sequence: TGTGCCAGCAGCTTATCCCTAATAGCGGGAGGTAGAGAGACCCAGTACTTC. Amino acids: CASSLSLIAGGRETQYF. V is TRBV11-2 and J is TRBJ2-5, with 10 bases lining up with TRBD2. This CDR3 contains 17 residues. V lost 2 bases to trimming and J lost 4 bases; unmatched junction nucleotides: 10. Germline V gene sequence: CDR1 SGHAT, CDR2 FQNNGV.

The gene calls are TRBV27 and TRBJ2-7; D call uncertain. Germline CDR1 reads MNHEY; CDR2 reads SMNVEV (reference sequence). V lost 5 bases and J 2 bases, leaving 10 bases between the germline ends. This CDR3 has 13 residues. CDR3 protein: CASSNGPAYEQYF. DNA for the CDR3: TGTGCCAGCAGTAACGGACCTGCCTACGAGCAGTACTTC.

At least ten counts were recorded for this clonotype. The chain's CDR3 is CASSSAQGVSETQYF. In DNA, the CDR3 is TGTGCCAGCAGCTCTGCACAGGGTGTTTCGGAGACCCAGTACTTC. The V gene is TRBV5-5, the J gene TRBJ2-5; tentative D call: TRBD1 (6 bases). Germline V lookup: CDR1 SGHKS, CDR2 YYEKEE (reference sequence). V was shortened by 3 bases and J by 5 bases, with 17 bases between the two germline ends. CDR3 length: 15 amino acids.

The CDR3 loop reads CASSLGDRGRSYNEQFF. As DNA, the CDR3 is TGTGCCAGCAGCTTAGGAGACAGGGGACGGTCCTACAATGAGCAGTTCTTC. The chain carries TRBV7-9 and TRBJ2-1; 8 nucleotides agree with TRBD1. Germline trimming cut 1 base from V and 1 base from J; bases unmatched to any gene: 6. The germline gives CDR1 SEHNR, CDR2 FQNEAQ (reference sequence). The CDR3 runs 17 residues.

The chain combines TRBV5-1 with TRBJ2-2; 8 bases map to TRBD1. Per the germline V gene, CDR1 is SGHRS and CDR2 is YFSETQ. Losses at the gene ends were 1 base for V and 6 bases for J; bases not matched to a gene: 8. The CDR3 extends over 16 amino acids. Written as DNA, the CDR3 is TGCGCCAGCAGCTTGCTCAGGGGGCATCAAGCCGGGGAGCTGTTTTTT. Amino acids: CASSLLRGHQAGELFF.

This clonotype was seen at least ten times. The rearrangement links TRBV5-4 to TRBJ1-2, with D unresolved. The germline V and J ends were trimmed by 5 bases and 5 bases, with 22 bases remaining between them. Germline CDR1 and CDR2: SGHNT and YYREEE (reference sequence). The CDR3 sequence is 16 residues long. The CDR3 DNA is TGTGCCAGCAGTCCAAACGCTTACGCCGACTTATATGGCTACACCTTC. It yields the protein CASSPNAYADLYGYTF.

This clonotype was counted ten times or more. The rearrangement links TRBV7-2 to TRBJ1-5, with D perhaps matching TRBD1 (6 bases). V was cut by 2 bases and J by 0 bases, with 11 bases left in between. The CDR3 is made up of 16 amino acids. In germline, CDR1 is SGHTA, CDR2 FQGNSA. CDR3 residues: CASSLQPGASNQPQHF. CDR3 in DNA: TGTGCCAGCAGCTTACAGCCGGGGGCTAGCAATCAGCCCCAGCATTTT.

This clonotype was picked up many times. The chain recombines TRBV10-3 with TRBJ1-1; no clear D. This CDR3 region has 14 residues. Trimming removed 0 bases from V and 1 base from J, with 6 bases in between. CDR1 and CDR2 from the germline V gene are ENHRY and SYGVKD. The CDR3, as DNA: TGTGCCATCAGTGAGTCCAGCCCGAACACTGAAGCTTTCTTT. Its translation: CAISESSPNTEAFF.